The sequence of this T cell receptor beta chain was determined in a study of blood T cell repertoires in COVID-19 (dated by TCRdb to the early 2020s). Background on the whole study: Collaborator samples came from the United States, Italy and Spain and covered acute and convalescent phases of COVID-19. The material from the prospective study consisted of cDNA or gDNA derived from T cells, B-cell-depleted T cells, or PBMCs. The dataset comprised deeply sampled blood TCRbeta repertoires from subjects exposed to, actively infected with, or recovered from COVID-19. The repertoires were released in a freely available public database intended as a resource for research on the immune response to SARS-CoV-2. The samples were drawn from two sources: the first 160 participants of the ongoing ImmuneRACE study, and about 1,300 subjects contributed by 6 global collaborators. Sample metadata almost always included a de-identified subject ID, COVID-19 status, age in years and sex. Where HLA class I and class II types were available, the types were taken from metadata supplied by the sample provider, not from assay-based typing. Summary of the overall study and its limitations: Clinical and demographic metadata were provided uncurated, with the amount varying by source and participant.

TCRbeta CDR3 regions were amplified from genomic DNA using the immunoSEQ Assay, a bias-controlled multiplex PCR. Under the source paper's analysis protocol: Nucleated cell counts per sample were estimated from amplification of reference gene primers within the assay. Sequence reads were collapsed and filtered to measure the absolute abundance of every unique TCRbeta CDR3 rearrangement. For each sample, productive Simpson clonality was calculated as the square root of Simpson's diversity index over productive rearrangements. TCRdb took this table from immuneACCESS and kept in-frame rearrangements with V and J called. Such tables lack part of the clones; where checked against another copy, unresolved V genes explain under half of the gap, and the rest is unexplained. The V and J calls and clone size were taken over from that table, and D and trimming were inferred from the DNA. The sample table records about 62,000 clones; roughly 85% of these occur just once. In total, the top ten clones hold 1% to 1.5% of the sample.

Including the terminal cysteine and phenylalanine, the CDR3 comprises 14 residues. Only the CDR3 part of the read is kept: 42 bases, read in frame from the first base. Taken from the germline V gene, the CDR1 and CDR2 loops are LGHNA and YNFKEQ. The trim is 1 base for V and 0 bases for J, with a gap of 6 bases between the germline ends. Concerning this clone itself: There is no known antigen for this receptor. No per-base quality is available; no much larger clone lies one base away.

Collaborating institutions collected whole blood in K2EDTA tubes following their own protocols. For TCRbeta analysis, collaborators shipped samples as frozen whole blood, isolated PBMCs, or DNA extracted from either of those sample types. Sequenced input: peripheral blood. The chain links TRBV4-2 with TRBJ2-5, with the D gene call left open. The TCR was taken from a woman over 75 with acute or convalescent COVID-19. The nucleotides read TGTGCCAGCAGCCAAGCCATTCACCAAGAGACCCAGTACTTC. The translation is CASSQAIHQETQYF.